This T cell receptor (beta chain) is drawn from a study of identical twins. General study points: Surplus twin overlap in beta out-of-frame sequences was less pronounced. Invariant cells of the MAIT and iNKT types might have partly distorted the zero-insertion analyses. When twins shared out-of-frame alpha sequences, those sequences had excess low generation probability.

With no exceptions, donors were healthy Caucasians. This clonotype has just a few counts. Antigen: not known. TCRdb reanalysed the 5' RACE reads using MiXCR and keeps one entry per CDR3 protein. Of around 1.7 million distinct CDR3 sequences in the sample, around 33% were seen once. The receptor's source is a newborn girl in good health. Sample: cord blood.

The CDR3 nucleotides read TGCAGTGCTAGTTTTCAGGGACATGGCTACACCTTC. This gives the protein CSASFQGHGYTF. The chain employs TRBV20-1 and TRBJ1-2, with D possibly TRBD1 on 5 matching bases. V lost 3 bases, J lost 6 bases, and 11 bases lay in between. The germline gives CDR1 DFQATT, CDR2 SNEGSKA (reference sequence). The CDR3 spans 12 residues.